The 7 T cell receptor beta chains below all came from one sample that was sequenced in a study of T cells after yellow fever vaccination. TCRdb recomputed calls from the 5' RACE reads with MiXCR, one row per CDR3 protein. The sample yields hundreds of thousands of distinct CDR3 sequences, 3.6% seen once. Here the sequenced sample was PBMCs, taken on the day of the yellow fever booster vaccination. These TCRs come from a man younger than 30 who received the YFV17D yellow fever vaccine.

Many counts were recorded for this clonotype. V is TRBV5-4 and J is TRBJ2-2, with TRBD1 identical over 9 bases. J gave up 4 bases and V 5 bases, and 6 bases lay outside the gene matches. CDR1 is SGHNT and CDR2 is YYREEE in the germline V gene (reference sequence). The CDR3 sequence is 15 residues long. The CDR3 nucleotides are TGTGCCAGCAGTTCGGACAGGGGTGGCACCGGGGAGCTGTTTTTT. Residues: CASSSDRGGTGELFF.

The chain couples TRBV2 to TRBJ2-6; D remains ambiguous. The germline V gene has CDR1 SNHLY and CDR2 FYNNEI. The ends were cut back, 4 bases at V and 2 bases at J, with 9 bases in the middle. The CDR3 runs 15 residues. Here the CDR3 reads CASSAVEAGANVLTF. The CDR3, as DNA: TGTGCCAGCAGTGCTGTGGAAGCTGGGGCCAACGTCCTGACTTTC.

The rearrangement joins TRBV2 to TRBJ2-7; D is undetermined. Germline loops: CDR1 SNHLY, CDR2 FYNNEI. The germline V and J ends were trimmed by 8 bases and 4 bases, with 12 bases remaining between them. The CDR3 runs to 12 residues. The chain's CDR3 is CASGYRVYEQYV. The CDR3 DNA follows: TGTGCCAGCGGGTACAGAGTTTACGAGCAGTACGTC.

The chain couples TRBV9 to TRBJ1-1; tentative D call: TRBD1 (6 bases). V was clipped by 2 bases and J by 7 bases, with 12 bases between them. The CDR3 length is 13 residues. The germline V gene has CDR1 SGDLS and CDR2 YYNGEE. In DNA form, the CDR3 reads TGTGCCAGCAGCGTCAGGGGAGGGGGTGAAGCTTTCTTT. The encoded protein is CASSVRGGGEAFF.

This clonotype has only a few counts. This chain links TRBV6-2 or TRBV6-3 with TRBJ1-2, with TRBD1 matching over 7 bases. Germline assignment: CDR1 MNHEY and CDR2 SVGEGT. This CDR3 has 13 residues. The V and J ends lost 7 bases and 8 bases, in that order; junction bases with no gene match: 10. CDR3 region: CASTLQGFGGYTF. CDR3 sequence (DNA): TGTGCCAGCACCCTACAGGGGTTTGGAGGCTACACCTTC.

This clonotype was counted between two and nine times. The V and J genes are TRBV5-1 and TRBJ1-1, with D possibly TRBD1 on 6 matching bases. Germline CDR1 is SGHRS and CDR2 is YFSETQ. The V gene lost 1 base and the J gene lost 8 bases, with 9 bases spanning the gap. The CDR3 runs to 12 residues. The CDR3 nucleotides are TGCGCCAGCAGCTTGTGGCAGGGGGAAGCTTTCTTT. Protein: CASSLWQGEAFF.

The sample holds a few counts of this clonotype. This sequence joins TRBV29-1 and TRBJ2-2; 9 bases are a match to TRBD1. The V gene's germline CDR1 is SQVTM and CDR2 ANQGSEA. The CDR3 loop spans 16 amino acids. The V gene end was trimmed by 2 bases and the J gene end by 1 base; junction bases not matched to a gene: 5. CDR3 DNA: TGCAGCGTTGAACCGGGACAGGGAAGGAACACCGGGGAGCTGTTTTTT. It codes for CSVEPGQGRNTGELFF.